The following is a T cell receptor beta chain sequence with its context. The target antigen is unknown. The record originates from a study of cytomegalovirus exposure and HLA in healthy donors. The study, taken as a whole, reports: CMV antigen specificity was confirmed in vitro for a few CMV-associated chains. While the bulk of TCR sequences proved rare, some public TCRs turned up in many donors. The study flagged some 170 TCR beta chains as cytomegalovirus-associated. Subsequent analysis found a tendency for first-cohort TCR clusters to co-occur within the 110 or so validation repertoires.

V was trimmed by 2 bases and J by 3 bases, leaving 13 bases between them. Germline CDR1 is MNHNY and CDR2 is SVGAGI (reference sequence). This CDR3 spans 15 amino acids. Libraries were prepared by immunoSEQ multiplex PCR; TCRdb keeps only in-frame clonotypes and omits some of them. The sample has some 240,000 clones, roughly 85% seen once. The gene calls are TRBV6-6 and TRBJ1-1, with D possibly TRBD1 on 5 matching bases. The receptor was isolated from a woman in her late teens or twenties in good health and CMV-seronegative. The sequenced sample consisted of PBMCs. In DNA form, the CDR3 reads TGTGCCAGCAGTTACGTAGCCGTCAGGGACACTGAAGCTTTCTTT. Translation: CASSYVAVRDTEAFF.